This record looks at one T cell receptor beta chain sequence and its context. These data come from a study of blood T cell repertoires in COVID-19. About the research overall: Spain, Italy and the United States supplied samples that represented acute and convalescent COVID-19.

Methods used by the authors: Researchers report that nucleated cell counts were estimated from reference gene primer amplification. This table comes from immunoSEQ multiplex PCR, and its TCRdb copy is limited to in-frame clones, with some not included. V, J and clone size were drawn from that table, and D and trimming were deduced from the DNA. The data contain about 74,000 clones, 75% to 85% of them singletons. J was trimmed by 0 bases and V by 7 bases; bases with no gene match: 4. CDR3 length equals 14 residues. Germline CDR1 reads SGHRS; CDR2 reads YFSETQ. The rearrangement joins TRBV5-1 to TRBJ2-1, with TRBD2 identical over 7 bases. The clonotype comes from a human donor in a cohort sampled during active COVID-19. The sequenced sample consisted of peripheral blood. The CDR3 loop is CASRSGISYNEQFF. DNA of the CDR3: TGCGCCAGCCGAAGCGGGATCTCCTACAATGAGCAGTTCTTC.